This T cell receptor beta chain was obtained from a study of cytomegalovirus exposure and HLA in healthy donors. As for the study in general: Out of 398 genotyped donors, about 80% belonged to the Caucasian-associated ancestry cluster. Overall study findings and caveats: CMV serostatus alone was available as immune exposure information. Rarity characterized most TCR sequences, yet some public TCRs appeared in many donors.

Germline loops: CDR1 SEHNR, CDR2 FQNEAQ (reference sequence). Trimming pared 2 bases from V and 6 bases from J, leaving 11 bases between. CDR3 size: 14 residues. 13 Jbeta primers and 60 Vbeta primers were used for the PCR. Here immunoSEQ multiplex PCR was the method, and the copy in TCRdb shows in-frame clones only, minus some. This sample yields roughly 250,000 clones, of which about 80% are seen a single time; more than 0.3% belongs to the top ten. As to this clone: Its antigen is unidentified.

Sequences were obtained from PBMCs. The receptor was isolated from a girl aged 2-10 years in good health and CMV-seronegative. The V gene is TRBV7-9, the J gene TRBJ2-1; D possibly corresponds to TRBD2 (6 bases). The CDR3 sequence is CASSLPQGGNEQFF. CDR3 DNA sequence: TGTGCCAGCAGCTTACCTCAGGGAGGCAATGAGCAGTTCTTC.